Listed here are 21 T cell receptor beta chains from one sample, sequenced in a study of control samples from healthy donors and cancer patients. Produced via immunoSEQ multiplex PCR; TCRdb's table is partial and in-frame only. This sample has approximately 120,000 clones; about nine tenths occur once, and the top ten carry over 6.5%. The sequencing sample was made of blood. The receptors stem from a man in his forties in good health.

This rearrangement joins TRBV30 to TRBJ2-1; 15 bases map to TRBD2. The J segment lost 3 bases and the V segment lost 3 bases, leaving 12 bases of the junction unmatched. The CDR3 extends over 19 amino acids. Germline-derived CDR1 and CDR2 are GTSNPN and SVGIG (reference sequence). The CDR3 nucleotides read TGTGCCTGGAGCGGTCGGACTAGCGGGGGGGCCTCCTACTACAATGAGCAGTTCTTC. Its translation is CAWSGRTSGGASYYNEQFF.

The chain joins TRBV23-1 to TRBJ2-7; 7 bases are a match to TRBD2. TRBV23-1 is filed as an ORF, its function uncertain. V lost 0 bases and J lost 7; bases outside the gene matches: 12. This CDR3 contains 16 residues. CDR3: CASSQSALASLGEQYF. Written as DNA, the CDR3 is TGCGCCAGCAGTCAATCAGCACTAGCGTCATTGGGGGAGCAGTACTTC.

For the CDR3, the DNA is TGCAGTGCTAGTTCGGGGGACGAGTACACTGAAGCTTTCTTT. Translation: CSASSGDEYTEAFF. The chain joins TRBV20-1 to TRBJ1-1; D is possibly TRBD1 (5 bases). V was trimmed by 3 bases and J by 3 bases, leaving 14 bases between them. This CDR3 comprises 14 residues. Germline CDR1 is DFQATT and CDR2 is SNEGSKA (reference sequence).

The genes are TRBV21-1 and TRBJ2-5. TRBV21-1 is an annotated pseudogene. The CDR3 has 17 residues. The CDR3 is CASTDGIGGRQQETQYF. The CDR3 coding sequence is TGTGCCAGCACGGACGGGATTGGGGGGCGTCAACAAGAGACCCAGTACTTC.

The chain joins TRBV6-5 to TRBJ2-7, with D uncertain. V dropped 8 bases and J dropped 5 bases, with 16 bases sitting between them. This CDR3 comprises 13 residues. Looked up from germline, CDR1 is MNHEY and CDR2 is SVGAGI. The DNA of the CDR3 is TGTGCCAGCGGGCCCCTCCTAATCCACGAGCAGTACTTC. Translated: CASGPLLIHEQYF.

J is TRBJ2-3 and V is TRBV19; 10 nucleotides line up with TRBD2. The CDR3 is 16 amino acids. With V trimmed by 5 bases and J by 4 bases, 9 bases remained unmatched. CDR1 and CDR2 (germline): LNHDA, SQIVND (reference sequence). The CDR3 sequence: CASSLRSGGVADTQYF. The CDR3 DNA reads TGTGCCAGTAGTCTGCGCAGCGGGGGGGTCGCAGATACGCAGTATTTT.

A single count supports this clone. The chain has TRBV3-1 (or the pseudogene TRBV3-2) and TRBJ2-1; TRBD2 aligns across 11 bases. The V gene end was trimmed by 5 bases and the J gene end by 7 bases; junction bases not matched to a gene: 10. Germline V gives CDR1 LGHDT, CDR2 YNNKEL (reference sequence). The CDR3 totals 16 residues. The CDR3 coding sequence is TGTGCCAGCAGCAAATCCTTAGCGGGGGGGCGGAATGAGCAGTTCTTC. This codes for CASSKSLAGGRNEQFF.

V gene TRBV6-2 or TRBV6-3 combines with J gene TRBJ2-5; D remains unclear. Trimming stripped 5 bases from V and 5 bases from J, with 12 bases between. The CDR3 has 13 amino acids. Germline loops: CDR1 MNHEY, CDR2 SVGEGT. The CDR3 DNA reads TGTGCCAGCAGTACGGCCGCTGTGGAGACCCAGTACTTC. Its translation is CASSTAAVETQYF.

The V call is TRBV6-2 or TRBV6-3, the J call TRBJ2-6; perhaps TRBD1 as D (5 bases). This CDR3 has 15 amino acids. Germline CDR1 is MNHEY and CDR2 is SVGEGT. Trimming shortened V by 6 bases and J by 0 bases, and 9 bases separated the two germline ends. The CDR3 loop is CASSPQDSGANVLTF. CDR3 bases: TGTGCCAGCAGCCCACAGGACTCTGGGGCCAACGTCCTGACTTTC.

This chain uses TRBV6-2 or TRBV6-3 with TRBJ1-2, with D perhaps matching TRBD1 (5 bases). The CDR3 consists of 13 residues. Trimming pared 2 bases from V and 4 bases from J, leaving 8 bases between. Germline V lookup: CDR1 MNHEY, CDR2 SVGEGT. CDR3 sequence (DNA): TGTGCCAGCAGTTACGACAGAGCCTATGGCTACACCTTC. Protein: CASSYDRAYGYTF.

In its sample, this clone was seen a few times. CDR3 region: CASSEKVNEQFF. As DNA, the CDR3 is TGTGCCAGCAGTGAGAAGGTTAATGAGCAGTTCTTC. This chain uses TRBV6-1 with TRBJ2-1; D is undetermined. This CDR3 has 12 amino acids. V lost 3 bases and J lost 7, with 7 bases in between. CDR1 is MNHNS and CDR2 is SASEGT in the germline V gene.

In DNA form, the CDR3 reads TGCGCCAGCGGTCAGACAGGACCTCTTTATGGCTACACCTTC. It yields the protein CASGQTGPLYGYTF. The chain links TRBV5-1 to TRBJ1-2, with D possibly being TRBD1 (6 bases). Germline V gene lookup returns CDR1 SGHRS and CDR2 YFSETQ. The V gene lost 7 bases and the J gene lost 5 bases, with 18 bases spanning the gap. The CDR3 consists of 14 residues.

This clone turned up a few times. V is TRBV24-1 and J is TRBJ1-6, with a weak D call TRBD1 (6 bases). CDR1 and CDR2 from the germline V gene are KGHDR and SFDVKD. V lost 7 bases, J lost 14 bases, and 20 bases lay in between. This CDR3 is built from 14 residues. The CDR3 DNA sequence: TGTGCCACCAGCGTTGGGACATTTCTTAGGGCCCTCCACTTT. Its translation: CATSVGTFLRALHF.

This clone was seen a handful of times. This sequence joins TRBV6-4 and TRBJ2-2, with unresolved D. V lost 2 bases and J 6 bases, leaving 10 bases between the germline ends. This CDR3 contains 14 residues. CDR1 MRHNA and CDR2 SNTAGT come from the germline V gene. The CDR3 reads CASSDTDRSGELFF. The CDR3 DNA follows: TGTGCCAGCAGTGACACAGACCGATCCGGGGAGCTGTTTTTT.

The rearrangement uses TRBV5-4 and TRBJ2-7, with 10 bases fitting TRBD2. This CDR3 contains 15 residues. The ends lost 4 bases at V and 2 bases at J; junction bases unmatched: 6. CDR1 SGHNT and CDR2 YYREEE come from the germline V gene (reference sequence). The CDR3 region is CASSRGTSAAYEQYF. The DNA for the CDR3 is TGTGCCAGCAGCCGGGGGACTAGCGCTGCCTACGAGCAGTACTTC.

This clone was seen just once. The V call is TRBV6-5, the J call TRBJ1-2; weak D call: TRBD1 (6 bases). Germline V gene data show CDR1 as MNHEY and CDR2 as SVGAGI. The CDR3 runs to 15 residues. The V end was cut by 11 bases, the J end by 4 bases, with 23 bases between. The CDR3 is CAATLVGGMSYGYTF. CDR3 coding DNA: TGTGCCGCGACTCTAGTAGGGGGTATGAGCTATGGCTACACCTTC.

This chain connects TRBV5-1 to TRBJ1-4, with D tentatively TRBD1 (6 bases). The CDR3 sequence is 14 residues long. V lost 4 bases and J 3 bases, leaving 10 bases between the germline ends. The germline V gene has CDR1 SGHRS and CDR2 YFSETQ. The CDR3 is CASSQQGANEKLFF. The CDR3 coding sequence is TGCGCCAGCAGCCAACAGGGAGCTAATGAAAAACTGTTTTTT.

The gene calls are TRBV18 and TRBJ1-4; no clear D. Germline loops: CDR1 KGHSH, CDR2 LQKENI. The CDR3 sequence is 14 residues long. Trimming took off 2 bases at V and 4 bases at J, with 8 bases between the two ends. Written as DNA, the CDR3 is TGTGCCAGCTCACCAAGCGGCCTTAATGAAAAACTGTTTTTT. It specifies CASSPSGLNEKLFF.

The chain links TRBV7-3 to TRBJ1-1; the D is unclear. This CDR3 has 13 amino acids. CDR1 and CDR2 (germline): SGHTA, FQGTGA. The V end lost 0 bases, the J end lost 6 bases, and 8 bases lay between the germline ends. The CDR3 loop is CASSLTIQAEAFF. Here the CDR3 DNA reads TGTGCCAGCAGCTTAACGATCCAGGCTGAAGCTTTCTTT.

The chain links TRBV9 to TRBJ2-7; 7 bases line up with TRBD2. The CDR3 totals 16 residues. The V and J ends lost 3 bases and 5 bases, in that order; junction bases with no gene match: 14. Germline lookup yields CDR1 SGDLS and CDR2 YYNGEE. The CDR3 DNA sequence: TGTGCCAGCAGCGGCAGCGGTGGGGGAGGGCAGCACGAGCAGTACTTC. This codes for CASSGSGGGGQHEQYF. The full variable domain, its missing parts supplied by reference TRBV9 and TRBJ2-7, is DSGVTQTPKHLITATGQRVTLRCSPRSGDLSVYWYQQSLDQGLQFLIQYYNGEERAKGNILERFSAQQFPDLHSELNLSSLELGDSALYFCASSGSGGGGQHEQYFGPGTRLTVT.

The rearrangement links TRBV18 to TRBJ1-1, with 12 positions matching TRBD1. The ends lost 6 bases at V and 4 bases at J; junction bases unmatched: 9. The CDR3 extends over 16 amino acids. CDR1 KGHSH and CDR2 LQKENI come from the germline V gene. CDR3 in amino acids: CASSPEGQGAGTEAFF. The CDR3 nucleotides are TGTGCCAGCTCGCCAGAGGGACAGGGGGCGGGCACTGAAGCTTTCTTT.